This T cell receptor beta chain derives from a study of regulatory T cells in long-lasting Graves disease. The study, taken as a whole, reports: Persistent disease samples used TRBV28, TRBJ1-2 and TRBJ2-5 preferentially. The number of shared public clonotypes was higher in persistent patients (around 2,700) than new patients (966).

The CDR3 is 15 amino acids. V lost 11 bases, J lost 6 bases, and 25 bases lay in between. Time point noted: newly diagnosed GD, antithyroid drugs for less than 3 months. With RNA extracted from PBMCs as input, the TCR library was made. Building the TCR beta libraries relied on iRepertoire HTBI primers, and CDR3 regions underwent Arm-PCR. TCRdb reprocessed the multiplex PCR reads via MiXCR and lists one record per CDR3 protein. The sample lists hundreds of thousands of distinct CDR3 sequences, 16% occurring once. Regarding this clonotype: The antigen remains undetermined. This may be a read error: a much more frequent sequence differs by one nucleotide.

The sample was also reused in another study, on T cells in Graves' hyperthyroidism and ophthalmopathy. In that study: TCR CDR3 underwent first-round RT-PCR with the HTBI primer set.

The J gene is TRBJ1-2, the V gene TRBV12-3 or TRBV12-4; D might be TRBD1 (5 bases). The sequence derives from a woman aged 40-65 years with Graves disease. Here the sequenced sample was peripheral blood mononuclear cells (PBMCs), taken at new diagnosis, from a patient treated with antithyroid drugs. In DNA form, the CDR3 reads TGTGCCGGCACTTCCCGACAGAACGTCGAAAATGGCTACACCTTC. It codes for CAGTSRQNVENGYTF.